Following are 21 T cell receptor beta chains from one sample sequenced in a study of Ad26.COV2.S vaccination and SARS-CoV-2 variants. Treatment reported: over 15 received Ad26.COV2.S at low or high dose, single or two shots; 5 received placebo; per-sample allocation not given. Day 63 following the first vaccine or placebo injection was when the samples were taken. Sequenced by immunoSEQ multiplex PCR; TCRdb stores in-frame clones only, minus some. The data contain about 680,000 clones, 70% to 90% of them seen just once; the ten biggest clones take up around 1.4%. This specimen consisted of peripheral blood, obtained in a trial of Ad26.COV2.S vaccine versus placebo. The receptor set was obtained from a person between 18 and 65 years old who received the Ad26.COV2.S COVID-19 vaccine or a placebo.

With respect to this clone: This specimen includes other DNA sequences encoding the same CDR3. V and J are TRBV6-5 and TRBJ1-5; D is ambiguous. V was trimmed by 0 bases and J by 3 bases, leaving 3 bases between them. The CDR3 totals 13 residues. Germline CDR1 is MNHEY and CDR2 is SVGAGI. The CDR3 is CASSYSSNQPQHF. CDR3 nucleotide sequence: TGTGCCAGCAGTTACTCTTCCAATCAGCCCCAGCATTTT.

The chain links TRBV27 to TRBJ2-7; 7 nucleotides line up with TRBD2. Germline trimming cut 2 bases from V and 4 bases from J; bases unmatched to any gene: 8. This CDR3 has 15 residues. CDR1 is MNHEY and CDR2 is SMNVEV in the germline V gene (reference sequence). CDR3 sequence (DNA): TGTGCCAGCAGTTTAGTTAGCGGGTGGGAGTACGAGCAGTACTTC. Residues: CASSLVSGWEYEQYF.

The chain is built from TRBV6-5 and TRBJ1-5; D is ambiguous. Germline V gene sequence: CDR1 MNHEY, CDR2 SVGAGI. Trimming cost V 7 bases and J 5 bases, with 18 bases left between them. The CDR3 is 15 residues long. CDR3 nucleotides: TGTGCCAGCACTCTTGAAAGGAGGTGGGATCAGCCCCAGCATTTT. It codes for CASTLERRWDQPQHF.

This clone was detected only once. Other DNA variants within this sample encode the same CDR3. The chain joins TRBV6-5 to TRBJ1-4; 8 nucleotides agree with TRBD1. V lost 6 bases to trimming and J lost 8 bases; unmatched junction nucleotides: 8. CDR3 length: 14 amino acids. Germline V gene lookup returns CDR1 MNHEY and CDR2 SVGAGI. CDR3 residues: CASRGTGGGEKLFF. The CDR3 DNA is TGTGCCAGCAGGGGGACAGGCGGCGGGGAAAAACTGTTTTTT.

V is TRBV25-1 and J is TRBJ2-5, with a weak D call TRBD2 (6 bases). This CDR3 has 13 amino acids. Germline CDR1 is MGHDK and CDR2 is SYGVNS. Trimming removed 3 bases at V and 5 bases at J, with 10 bases between. The DNA for the CDR3 is TGTGCCAGCAGTGAGGGGGGAAAGGAGACCCAGTACTTC. Protein product: CASSEGGKETQYF.

The chain links TRBV7-2 to TRBJ1-6; no definite D call. Germline CDR1 reads SGHTA; CDR2 reads FQGNSA. The CDR3 extends over 12 amino acids. V shed 2 bases and J shed 9 bases, with 5 bases lying between them. CDR3 coding DNA: TGTGCCAGCAGCTTATATGCTTCACCCCTCCACTTT. Amino acid sequence: CASSLYASPLHF.

The V gene is TRBV27, the J gene TRBJ1-4; TRBD1 might be the D (6 bases). Trimming stripped 6 bases from V and 3 bases from J, with 11 bases between. This CDR3 region has 14 residues. Germline V CDR1 and CDR2: MNHEY, SMNVEV (reference sequence). CDR3 DNA sequence: TGTGCCAGCAGCCTAAGGGGGGCTAATGAAAAACTGTTTTTT. Its protein is CASSLRGANEKLFF.

The chain carries TRBV30 and TRBJ1-4; 7 nucleotides agree with TRBD1. The CDR3 extends over 14 amino acids. V lost 3 bases and J lost 5; bases outside the gene matches: 6. CDR1 is GTSNPN and CDR2 is SVGIG in the germline V gene (reference sequence). The CDR3 spells CAWSGGGSNEKLFF. CDR3 DNA sequence: TGTGCCTGGAGCGGAGGGGGCTCGAATGAAAAACTGTTTTTT.

The gene calls are TRBV24-1 and TRBJ1-1; 7 positions agree with TRBD1. The CDR3 has 14 residues. Germline V gene data show CDR1 as KGHDR and CDR2 as SFDVKD. J was trimmed by 6 bases and V by 7 bases; bases with no gene match: 10. The CDR3 spells CATRETGREAEAFF. The DNA for the CDR3 is TGTGCCACCAGAGAGACAGGGAGGGAGGCTGAAGCTTTCTTT.

The V and J genes are TRBV7-2 and TRBJ2-7, with 8 bases fitting TRBD2. The junction had 13 bases not matched to a gene; V was cut back by 5 bases and J by 4 bases. The CDR3 extends over 16 amino acids. Germline V lookup: CDR1 SGHTA, CDR2 FQGNSA. CDR3 region: CASSPSAGEGYYEQYF. CDR3 sequence (DNA): TGTGCCAGCAGCCCCTCAGCGGGAGAAGGGTATTACGAGCAGTACTTC.

Only a few counts were recorded for this clone. J is TRBJ1-1 and V is TRBV4-1, with D possibly TRBD1 on 5 matching bases. CDR1 and CDR2 from the germline V gene are MGHRA and YSYEKL. The CDR3 consists of 14 residues. Trimming removed 4 bases at V and 1 base at J, with 10 bases between. The CDR3 DNA reads as TGCGCCAGCAGCCGATTGACAGAGAACACTGAAGCTTTCTTT. It codes for CASSRLTENTEAFF.

With respect to this clone: One end of the junction is discordant with germline, which a read error may explain. The V and J genes are TRBV4-1 and TRBJ2-3, with 12 bases identical to TRBD2. Germline CDR1 is MGHRA and CDR2 is YSYEKL. The CDR3 runs to 17 residues. The CDR3 here is CVSSQTSGGPSTDTQYF. The CDR3 coding sequence is TGCGTCAGCAGCCAGACTAGCGGGGGCCCTAGCACAGATACGCAGTATTTT.

The chain uses TRBV24-1 and TRBJ1-1; D may be TRBD1 (6 bases). With 2 bases removed from V and 7 bases from J, the gap between germline ends came to 10 bases. Germline-derived CDR1 and CDR2 are KGHDR and SFDVKD. This CDR3 spans 13 amino acids. The CDR3 nucleotides read TGTGCCACCAGTGATTCGGCAGGGGTTGAAGCTTTCTTT. This translates into CATSDSAGVEAFF.

V usage is TRBV27 and J usage is TRBJ2-1; 9 nucleotides agree with TRBD1. The J segment lost 9 bases and the V segment lost 3 bases, leaving 9 bases of the junction unmatched. Germline V gives CDR1 MNHEY, CDR2 SMNVEV (reference sequence). The CDR3 is made up of 15 amino acids. The DNA for the CDR3 is TGTGCCAGCAGTTTCCCCGGGACAGGGCATCCTGAGCAGTTCTTC. Amino acid sequence: CASSFPGTGHPEQFF.

V is TRBV3-1 (or the pseudogene TRBV3-2) and J is TRBJ2-1; unclear D gene. CDR1 and CDR2 from the germline V gene are LGHDT and YNNKEL (reference sequence). V lost 7 bases and J 5 bases, leaving 18 bases between the germline ends. The length of the CDR3 is 15 residues. DNA of the CDR3: TGTGCCAGCACGCCGGTCTTGGATGCTAACAATGAGCAGTTCTTC. Translation: CASTPVLDANNEQFF.

The chain employs TRBV12-2 and TRBJ2-5; TRBD1, the table's D call, lacks a check against the DNA. TRBV12-2 is shown as a pseudogene. The CDR3 is made up of 16 amino acids. The CDR3 spells CASRPNRGRSLETQYF. The DNA for the CDR3 is TGTGCAAGTCGTCCCAACAGGGGGCGATCTTTAGAGACCCAGTACTTC.

The CDR3, as DNA: TGTGCCAGCTCACCCCGGACCCCAGCGAACACTGAAGCTTTCTTT. This encodes CASSPRTPANTEAFF. The V gene is TRBV18, the J gene TRBJ1-1; D is unclear. V lost 3 bases and J lost 1, with 12 bases in between. There are 15 residues in the CDR3. CDR1 and CDR2 (germline): KGHSH, LQKENI.

The chain carries TRBV10-3 and TRBJ2-3; TRBD1 aligns across 8 bases. Germline values: CDR1 ENHRY, CDR2 SYGVKD. The CDR3 is 14 residues long. V trimming: 10 bases; J trimming: 1 base; junction bases outside the gene matches: 7. The CDR3 protein is CATNQQGGTDTQYF. CDR3 nucleotides: TGTGCCACAAACCAACAGGGGGGCACAGATACGCAGTATTTT.

This CDR3 reads CASSLKASTYEQYF. CDR3 bases: TGTGCCAGCAGTTTAAAGGCCAGTACCTACGAGCAGTACTTC. The chain links TRBV27 to TRBJ2-7; the D is unclear. This CDR3 is 14 amino acids long. The germline V gene has CDR1 MNHEY and CDR2 SMNVEV (reference sequence). V shed 2 bases and J shed 2 bases, with 10 bases lying between them.

This chain links TRBV18 with TRBJ2-7; TRBD1 agrees at 9 bases. Germline CDR1 is KGHSH and CDR2 is LQKENI. The CDR3 runs to 13 residues. Germline trimming cut 3 bases from V and 5 bases from J; bases unmatched to any gene: 2. In DNA form, the CDR3 reads TGTGCCAGCTCACCGGGACAGGGTAACGAGCAGTACTTC. Translated, it gives CASSPGQGNEQYF.

This chain connects TRBV20-1 to TRBJ1-6; D possibly corresponds to TRBD1 (5 bases). The CDR3 length is 14 residues. The V end lost 3 bases, the J end lost 3 bases, and 9 bases lay between the germline ends. Germline-derived CDR1 and CDR2 are DFQATT and SNEGSKA (reference sequence). The CDR3 region has the DNA TGCAGTGCTAGTTCAGGGAGCTATAATTCACCCCTCCACTTT. Its translation is CSASSGSYNSPLHF.